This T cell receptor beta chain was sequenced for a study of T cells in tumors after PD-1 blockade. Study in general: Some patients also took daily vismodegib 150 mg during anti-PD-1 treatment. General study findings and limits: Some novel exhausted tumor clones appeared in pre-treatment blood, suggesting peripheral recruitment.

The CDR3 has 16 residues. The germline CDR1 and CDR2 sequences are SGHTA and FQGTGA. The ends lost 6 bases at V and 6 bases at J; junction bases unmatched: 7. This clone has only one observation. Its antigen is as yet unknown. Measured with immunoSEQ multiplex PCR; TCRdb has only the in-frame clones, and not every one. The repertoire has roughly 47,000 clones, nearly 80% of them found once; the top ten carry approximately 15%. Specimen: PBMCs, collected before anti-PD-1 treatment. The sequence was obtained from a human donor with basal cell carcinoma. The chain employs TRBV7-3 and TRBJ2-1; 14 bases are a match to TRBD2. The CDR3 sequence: CASSSTGLAGGNEQFF. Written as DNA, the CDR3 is TGTGCCAGCAGTTCGACTGGACTAGCGGGAGGCAATGAGCAGTTCTTC.